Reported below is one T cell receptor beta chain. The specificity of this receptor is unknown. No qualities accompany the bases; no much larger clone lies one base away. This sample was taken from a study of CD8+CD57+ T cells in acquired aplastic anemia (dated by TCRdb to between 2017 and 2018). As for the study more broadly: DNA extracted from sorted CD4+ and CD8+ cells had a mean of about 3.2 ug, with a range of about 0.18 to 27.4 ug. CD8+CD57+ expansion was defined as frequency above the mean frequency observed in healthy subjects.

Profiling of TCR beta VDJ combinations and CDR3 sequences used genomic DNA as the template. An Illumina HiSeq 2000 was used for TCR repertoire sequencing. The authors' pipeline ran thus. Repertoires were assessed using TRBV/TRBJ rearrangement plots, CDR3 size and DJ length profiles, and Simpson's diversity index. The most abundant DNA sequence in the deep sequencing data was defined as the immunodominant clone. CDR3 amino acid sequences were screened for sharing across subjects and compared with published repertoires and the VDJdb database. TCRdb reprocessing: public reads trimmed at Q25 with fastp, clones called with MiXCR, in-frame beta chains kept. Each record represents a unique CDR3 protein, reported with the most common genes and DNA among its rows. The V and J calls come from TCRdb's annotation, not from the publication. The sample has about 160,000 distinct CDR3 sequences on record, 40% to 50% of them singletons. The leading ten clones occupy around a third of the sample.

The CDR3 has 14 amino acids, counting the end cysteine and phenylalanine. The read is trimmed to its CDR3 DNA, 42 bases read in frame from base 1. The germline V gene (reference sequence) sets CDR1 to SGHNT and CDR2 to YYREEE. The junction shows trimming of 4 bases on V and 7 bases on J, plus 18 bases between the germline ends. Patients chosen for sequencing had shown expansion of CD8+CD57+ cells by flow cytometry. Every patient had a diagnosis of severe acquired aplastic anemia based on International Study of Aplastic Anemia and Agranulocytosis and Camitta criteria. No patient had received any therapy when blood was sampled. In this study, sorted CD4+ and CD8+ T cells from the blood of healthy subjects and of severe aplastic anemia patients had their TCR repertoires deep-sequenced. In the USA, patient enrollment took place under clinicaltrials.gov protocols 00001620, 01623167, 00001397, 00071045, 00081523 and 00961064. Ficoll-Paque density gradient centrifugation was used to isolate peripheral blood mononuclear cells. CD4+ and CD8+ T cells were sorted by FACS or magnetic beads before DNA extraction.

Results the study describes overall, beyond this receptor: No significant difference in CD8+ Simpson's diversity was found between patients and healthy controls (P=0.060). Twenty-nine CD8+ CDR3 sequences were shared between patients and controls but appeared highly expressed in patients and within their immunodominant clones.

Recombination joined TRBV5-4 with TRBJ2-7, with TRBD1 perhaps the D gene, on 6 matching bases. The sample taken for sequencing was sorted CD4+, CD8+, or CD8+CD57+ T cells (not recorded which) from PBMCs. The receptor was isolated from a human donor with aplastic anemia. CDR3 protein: CASSAGDTRWEQYF. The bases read TGTGCCAGCAGCGCCGGGGACACCAGGTGGGAGCAGTACTTC.